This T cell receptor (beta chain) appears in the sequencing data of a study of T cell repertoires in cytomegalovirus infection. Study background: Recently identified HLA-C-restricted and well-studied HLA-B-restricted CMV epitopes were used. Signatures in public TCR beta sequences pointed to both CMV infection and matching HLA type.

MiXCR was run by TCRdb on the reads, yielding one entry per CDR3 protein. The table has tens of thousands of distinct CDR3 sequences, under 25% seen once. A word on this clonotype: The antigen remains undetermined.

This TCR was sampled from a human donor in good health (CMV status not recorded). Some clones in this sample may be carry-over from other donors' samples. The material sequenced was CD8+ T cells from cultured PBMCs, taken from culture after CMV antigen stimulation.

This chain's CDR3 is CASSPPGLEGYTF. CDR3 DNA sequence: TGTGCCAGCAGCCCGCCGGGGCTGGAAGGCTACACCTTC. The chain employs TRBV7-8 and TRBJ1-2; D possibly corresponds to TRBD1 (5 bases). Germline values: CDR1 SGHVS, CDR2 FQNEAQ. The CDR3 is 13 amino acids. V lost 5 bases and J 8 bases, leaving 15 bases between the germline ends.